One sample yielded the 19 T cell receptor beta chains listed below, sequenced in a study of cytomegalovirus exposure and HLA in healthy donors. In the PCR, 60 Vbeta and 13 Jbeta primers were used. Produced via immunoSEQ multiplex PCR; TCRdb's table is partial and in-frame only. The sample has about 140,000 clones; about 66% are singletons. Sequenced input: PBMCs. The receptors shown here come from a human donor in good health.

V is TRBV27 and J is TRBJ2-5; TRBD2 might be the D (5 bases). CDR1 is MNHEY, CDR2 SMNVEV, per germline (reference sequence). This CDR3 spans 14 amino acids. The V end lost 0 bases, the J end lost 6 bases, and 11 bases lay between the germline ends. The CDR3 DNA reads TGTGCCAGCAGTTTATCAGACTACACTCAGACCCAGTACTTC. Amino acids: CASSLSDYTQTQYF.

The V and J genes are TRBV15 and TRBJ1-5; D uncertain. Per the germline V gene, CDR1 is LNHNV and CDR2 is YYDKDF (reference sequence). The CDR3 consists of 14 residues. V gave up 5 bases and J gave up 12 bases, with 20 bases separating them. The CDR3 DNA follows: TGTGCCACCAGCCCTACAGCAGCCTTCCGTTACCAGCATTTT. Protein product: CATSPTAAFRYQHF.

The chain combines TRBV28 with TRBJ2-5, with 10 bases matching TRBD2. Trimming at V came to 7 bases and at J to 5 bases, leaving 10 bases not matched to a gene. The CDR3 contains 15 residues. The germline V gene encodes CDR1 MDHEN and CDR2 SYDVKM. The CDR3 is CASTQASGSWETQYF. In DNA, the CDR3 is TGTGCCAGCACCCAGGCTAGCGGGAGTTGGGAGACCCAGTACTTC.

The rearrangement uses TRBV4-1 and TRBJ2-5, with TRBD2 as a possible D gene (7 bases). CDR3 size: 16 residues. CDR1 and CDR2 from the germline V gene are MGHRA and YSYEKL. Deletions cut 4 bases from V and 5 bases from J, with 20 bases between. The chain's CDR3 is CASSPNQRGAGETQYF. CDR3 DNA sequence: TGCGCCAGCAGCCCCAACCAACGGGGGGCTGGGGAGACCCAGTACTTC.

The rearrangement uses TRBV5-4 and TRBJ2-1; 14 nucleotides line up with TRBD2. With 4 bases clipped from V and 3 bases from J, the junction kept 3 bases outside the gene matches. The CDR3 runs 16 residues. CDR1 and CDR2 (germline): SGHNT, YYREEE (reference sequence). CDR3 residues: CASSVGTSGSYNEQFF. The CDR3 nucleotides read TGTGCCAGCAGCGTAGGGACTAGCGGGAGCTACAATGAGCAGTTCTTC. The complete variable domain, with remaining parts taken from reference TRBV5-4 and TRBJ2-1, reads ETGVTQSPTHLIKTRGQQVTLRCSSQSGHNTVSWYQQALGQGPQFIFQYYREEENGRGNFPPRFSGLQFPNYSSELNVNALELDDSALYLCASSVGTSGSYNEQFFGPGTRLTVL.

The gene calls are TRBV10-3 and TRBJ1-3; possibly TRBD1 for D (6 bases). The V end was cut by 1 base, the J end by 0 bases, with 10 bases between. CDR1 and CDR2 (germline): ENHRY, SYGVKD. The CDR3 is made up of 16 amino acids. CDR3 sequence reads: CAISELQGRSGNTIYF. The CDR3 coding sequence is TGTGCCATCAGTGAGTTGCAGGGGCGCTCTGGAAACACCATATATTTT.

This clone came up a few times. J is TRBJ1-2 and V is TRBV5-1; the match to TRBD1 covers 7 bases. From germline, CDR1 is SGHRS and CDR2 YFSETQ. V gave up 4 bases and J gave up 6 bases; unmatched junction bases: 6. CDR3 length equals 13 residues. The CDR3 sequence is CASSAGTENGYTF. CDR3 nucleotide sequence: TGCGCCAGCAGCGCGGGGACAGAGAATGGCTACACCTTC.

This chain uses TRBV9 with TRBJ2-5; 9 nucleotides align to TRBD1. CDR3 length equals 14 residues. Trimming cost V 0 bases and J 7 bases; bases outside gene matches: 4. Germline CDR1 reads SGDLS; CDR2 reads YYNGEE. This chain's CDR3 is CASSVATGGVTQYF. The CDR3 DNA sequence: TGTGCCAGCAGCGTAGCGACAGGGGGGGTGACCCAGTACTTC.

The J gene is TRBJ2-1, the V gene TRBV6-5, with 7 nucleotides matching TRBD1. Per the germline V gene, CDR1 is MNHEY and CDR2 is SVGAGI. This CDR3 spans 13 amino acids. After removal of 2 bases from V and 5 bases from J, the junction contained 0 bases not matched to a gene. CDR3 in DNA: TGTGCCAGCAGTTACGGGACAGACAATGAGCAGTTCTTC. This encodes CASSYGTDNEQFF.

This chain uses TRBV7-2 with TRBJ2-3; D remains unclear. CDR1 is SGHTA, CDR2 FQGNSA, per germline. The ends were cut back, 1 base at V and 2 bases at J, with 19 bases in the middle. CDR3 length equals 18 residues. The CDR3 region is CASSLGKRSRPYTDTQYF. CDR3 in DNA: TGTGCCAGCAGCTTAGGAAAGAGGAGCAGACCTTACACAGATACGCAGTATTTT. The full variable domain, completed using reference TRBV7-2 and TRBJ2-3, is GAGVSQSPSNKVTEKGKDVELRCDPISGHTALYWYRQSLGQGLEFLIYFQGNSAPDKSGLPSDRFSAERTGGSVSTLTIQRTQQEDSAVYLCASSLGKRSRPYTDTQYFGPGTRLTVL.

This chain uses TRBV4-1 with TRBJ2-3; TRBD2 matches at 8 bases. The J segment lost 0 bases and the V segment lost 0 bases, leaving 14 bases of the junction unmatched. Germline loops: CDR1 MGHRA, CDR2 YSYEKL. The CDR3 loop spans 20 amino acids. The DNA for the CDR3 is TGCGCCAGCAGCCAAGATTCGGGAAGAACTAGCGGAACTAGCACAGATACGCAGTATTTT. This codes for CASSQDSGRTSGTSTDTQYF.

The chain recombines TRBV19 with TRBJ1-1; D gene uncertain. The V end was cut by 8 bases, the J end by 4 bases, with 14 bases between. This CDR3 region has 13 residues. Per the germline V gene, CDR1 is LNHDA and CDR2 is SQIVND (reference sequence). CDR3 nucleotides: TGTGCCAGTTCCTATACGGGTAGCACTGAAGCTTTCTTT. Translating it yields CASSYTGSTEAFF.

The V call is TRBV29-1, the J call TRBJ2-7; the match to TRBD1 covers 8 bases. Germline V lookup: CDR1 SQVTM, CDR2 ANQGSEA. The CDR3 is made up of 13 amino acids. V trimming: 6 bases; J trimming: 0 bases; junction bases outside the gene matches: 4. CDR3 sequence reads: CSVTGGNSYEQYF. The CDR3 DNA sequence: TGCAGCGTAACAGGGGGGAACTCCTACGAGCAGTACTTC.

The chain recombines TRBV7-2 with TRBJ1-1, with a tentative D call TRBD1 (5 bases). The CDR3 consists of 13 residues. Trimming took 2 bases from V and 4 from J, leaving 8 bases between them. Germline assignment: CDR1 SGHTA and CDR2 FQGNSA. In nucleotides, the CDR3 is TGTGCCAGCAGCTTAAGCAGGGTCACTGAAGCTTTCTTT. Translation gives CASSLSRVTEAFF. Supplemented by reference TRBV7-2 and TRBJ1-1, the full variable domain reads GAGVSQSPSNKVTEKGKDVELRCDPISGHTALYWYRQSLGQGLEFLIYFQGNSAPDKSGLPSDRFSAERTGGSVSTLTIQRTQQEDSAVYLCASSLSRVTEAFFGQGTRLTVV.

The rearrangement links TRBV28 to TRBJ2-5; 8 nucleotides line up with TRBD2. Germline V gene lookup returns CDR1 MDHEN and CDR2 SYDVKM. The CDR3 contains 16 residues. The ends lost 7 bases at V and 5 bases at J; junction bases unmatched: 15. CDR3 sequence: CASNPPGGVVGETQYF. The DNA for the CDR3 is TGTGCCAGCAACCCGCCGGGAGGGGTGGTAGGGGAGACCCAGTACTTC.

CDR3 nucleotides: TGTGCCATCAGTGAGTCGGGTGGTCCGCGGAGGGCCTACAATGAGCAGTTCTTC. Its protein is CAISESGGPRRAYNEQFF. The chain links TRBV10-3 to TRBJ2-1, with D possibly matching TRBD2 (6 bases). In germline, CDR1 is ENHRY, CDR2 SYGVKD. V lost 0 bases and J 2 bases, leaving 17 bases between the germline ends. The length of the CDR3 is 18 residues.

The gene calls are TRBV20-1 and TRBJ2-7; D is unresolved. The CDR3 has 10 residues. Trimming shortened V by 6 bases and J by 6 bases, and 9 bases separated the two germline ends. The germline gives CDR1 DFQATT, CDR2 SNEGSKA (reference sequence). CDR3 amino acids: CSAPASEQYF. The CDR3 region has the DNA TGCAGTGCCCCAGCTAGCGAGCAGTACTTC.

This clone has a single count. The chain carries TRBV5-1 and TRBJ1-2; TRBD1 matches at 9 bases. Germline-derived CDR1 and CDR2 are SGHRS and YFSETQ. The length of the CDR3 is 13 residues. The ends lost 4 bases at V and 7 bases at J; junction bases unmatched: 5. CDR3 sequence reads: CASSEGQGFGYTF. The CDR3 nucleotides read TGCGCCAGCAGCGAAGGACAGGGGTTTGGCTACACCTTC.

This clone was found a few times. The chain combines TRBV15 with TRBJ1-5; D is ambiguous. The germline gives CDR1 LNHNV, CDR2 YYDKDF (reference sequence). Trimming stripped 1 base from V and 6 bases from J, with 10 bases between. The CDR3 runs 14 residues. The CDR3 coding sequence is TGTGCCACCAGCAGAGCGGGGTTAGGTCAGCCCCAGCATTTT. This gives the protein CATSRAGLGQPQHF.